This TCR beta chain was recovered during a study of OX40 agonist ivuxolimab in advanced cancers. The data were produced by immunoSEQ multiplex PCR, yet TCRdb's version contains in-frame clones alone and is incomplete. The table lists some 25,000 clones, 73% of them singletons. Germline V gene sequence: CDR1 MNHNY, CDR2 SVGAGI (reference sequence). The CDR3 runs to 13 residues. Deletions cut 6 bases from V and 7 bases from J, with 13 bases between. Material: CD4+ or CD8+ T cells sorted from blood, obtained in a trial of the OX40 agonist ivuxolimab. The sequence was collected from an adult with an advanced solid tumor such as melanoma, head and neck, liver or kidney cancer. The rearrangement joins TRBV6-6 to TRBJ2-1; TRBD1 or TRBD2 may be the D gene (6 bases each). The CDR3 DNA follows: TGTGCCAGCAGCCTGGGGGGCATAAATGAGCAGTTCTTC. Protein product: CASSLGGINEQFF.